Each of the 8 T cell receptor beta chains below was sequenced from the same sample in a study of cytomegalovirus exposure and HLA in healthy donors. In the PCR, 60 Vbeta and 13 Jbeta primers were used. Data came from immunoSEQ multiplex PCR; TCRdb stores just in-frame clones and leaves some out. This sample has under 200,000 clones, with around 85% found just once. The sequencing sample was made of PBMCs. The receptors were gathered from a human donor in good health.

The chain links TRBV4-2 to TRBJ2-7; TRBD2 matches 8 bases. Germline trimming cut 1 base from V and 3 bases from J; bases unmatched to any gene: 5. The CDR3 runs 15 residues. Germline V gives CDR1 LGHNA, CDR2 YNFKEQ. CDR3 DNA: TGTGCCAGCAGCCAAGGCGTTAGCGGGGACTACGAGCAGTACTTC. Translated: CASSQGVSGDYEQYF.

V and J are TRBV7-3 and TRBJ2-3; 8 bases agree with TRBD2. V lost 5 bases, J lost 1 base, and 2 bases stayed unmatched. CDR1 and CDR2 (germline): SGHTA, FQGTGA. This CDR3 has 14 amino acids. This chain's CDR3 is CASSHSGGTDTQYF. The CDR3 DNA is TGTGCCAGCAGCCATAGCGGGGGCACAGATACGCAGTATTTT.

The chain has TRBV6-5 and TRBJ2-7; D might be TRBD1 (5 bases). Trimming stripped 0 bases from V and 3 bases from J, with 9 bases between. Germline V lookup: CDR1 MNHEY, CDR2 SVGAGI. The CDR3 is 14 residues long. The CDR3 DNA is TGTGCCAGCAGTTACTCGGACAAGATCTACGAGCAGTACTTC. Amino acid sequence: CASSYSDKIYEQYF.

This clone has only a few counts. This chain connects TRBV4-3 to TRBJ1-2; D is unclear. CDR1 is LGHNA, CDR2 YSLEER, per germline. The CDR3 contains 15 residues. V shed 1 base and J shed 7 bases, with 16 bases lying between them. CDR3 in amino acids: CASSQAPVPRCGYTF. DNA of the CDR3: TGCGCCAGCAGCCAAGCGCCCGTCCCGCGATGTGGCTACACCTTC.

V gene TRBV7-9 combines with J gene TRBJ2-3; the match to TRBD2 covers 11 bases. This CDR3 spans 16 amino acids. The germline gives CDR1 SEHNR, CDR2 FQNEAQ (reference sequence). Trimming at V came to 4 bases and at J to 7 bases, leaving 10 bases not matched to a gene. The CDR3 loop reads CASSSSGSGGANTQYF. In DNA, the CDR3 is TGTGCCAGCAGCTCCTCGGGTAGCGGGGGGGCCAATACGCAGTATTTT.

This clone was picked up one time. The chain joins TRBV4-2 to TRBJ1-1; D unresolved. The CDR3 is made up of 15 amino acids. Trimming left V 0 bases short and J 0 bases short, with 8 bases between. Germline lookup yields CDR1 LGHNA and CDR2 YNFKEQ. CDR3 nucleotides: TGTGCCAGCAGCCAAGAGGCCAGGATGAACACTGAAGCTTTCTTT. The encoded protein is CASSQEARMNTEAFF.

There are a few counts of this clone. The gene calls are TRBV4-1 and TRBJ2-2; maybe TRBD2 (7 bases). This CDR3 spans 17 amino acids. Germline V gene sequence: CDR1 MGHRA, CDR2 YSYEKL. V was pared by 0 bases and J by 2 bases, with 13 bases between. The CDR3 reads CASSQEGGGLNTGELFF. The CDR3 DNA sequence: TGCGCCAGCAGCCAAGAGGGCGGGGGCCTTAACACCGGGGAGCTGTTTTTT.

The chain carries TRBV5-4 and TRBJ1-3; 8 nucleotides agree with TRBD1. Germline trimming cut 4 bases from V and 0 bases from J; bases unmatched to any gene: 3. Germline V gives CDR1 SGHNT, CDR2 YYREEE (reference sequence). This CDR3 region has 15 residues. As DNA, the CDR3 is TGTGCCAGCAGCAGGACAGGGAACTCTGGAAACACCATATATTTT. This sequence encodes CASSRTGNSGNTIYF.